These 6 T cell receptor beta chains came from one sample sequenced in a study of response to subunit inactivated influenza vaccine. TCRdb analysed the RT-PCR reads with MiXCR anew, one entry per CDR3 protein. The sample yields about 170,000 distinct CDR3 sequences, approximately 12% seen once. The data were also submitted as part of a second study, on T cells expressing NK-cell markers. That investigation notes: UMIs were included in TCR beta cDNA generated by 5'RACE template switching.

The sample in question was CD8+ T cells sorted from PBMCs, obtained about 13 days after vaccination. The source of these receptors is a man aged 50 to 59 who received an inactivated influenza vaccine.

The chain combines TRBV5-6 with TRBJ2-7, with D unresolved. The CDR3 sequence is 14 residues long. V was trimmed by 4 bases and J by 0 bases, leaving 11 bases between them. Germline CDR1 reads SGHDT; CDR2 reads YYEEEE. The CDR3 loop is CASSQDGFSYEQYF. The CDR3 DNA reads TGTGCCAGCAGCCAGGACGGTTTCTCCTACGAGCAGTACTTC. The full variable domain, completed using reference TRBV5-6 and TRBJ2-7, is DAGVTQSPTHLIKTRGQQVTLRCSPKSGHDTVSWYQQALGQGPQFIFQYYEEEERQRGNFPDRFSGHQFPNYSSELNVNALLLGDSALYLCASSQDGFSYEQYFGPGTRLTVT.

At least ten counts were recorded for this clonotype. This rearrangement joins TRBV3-1 to TRBJ2-5; TRBD2 matches 13 bases. V was pared by 0 bases and J by 2 bases, with 12 bases of the junction left unmatched. Germline values: CDR1 LGHDT, CDR2 YNNKEL (reference sequence). The CDR3 consists of 20 residues. The CDR3 DNA reads as TGTGCCAGCAGCCAAGAGGAGTGGACTAGCGGGAGAGGGGGGCAAGAGACCCAGTACTTC. Translated, it gives CASSQEEWTSGRGGQETQYF.

A few counts support this clonotype. The genes are TRBV28 and TRBJ2-1, with D perhaps TRBD1 (8 bases). This CDR3 has 13 residues. Trimming cost V 6 bases and J 9 bases, with 15 bases left between them. Germline CDR1 and CDR2: MDHEN and SYDVKM. CDR3 loop: CASRMTGEGEQFF. In DNA, the CDR3 is TGTGCCAGCAGGATGACAGGGGAGGGTGAGCAGTTCTTC.

This clonotype was detected only a few times. The chain has TRBV6-2 or TRBV6-3 and TRBJ1-5; D ambiguous. Germline CDR1 and CDR2: MNHEY and SVGEGT. Trimming cost V 6 bases and J 1 base, with 10 bases left between them. The CDR3 covers 14 residues. The CDR3 loop reads CASRERGSNQPQHF. The CDR3 DNA reads TGTGCCAGCAGAGAACGGGGAAGCAATCAGCCCCAGCATTTT.

The rearrangement joins TRBV7-9 to TRBJ2-1, with D unresolved. The V end lost 5 bases, the J end lost 7 bases, and 15 bases lay between the germline ends. The CDR3 extends over 14 amino acids. In germline, CDR1 is SEHNR, CDR2 FQNEAQ (reference sequence). The CDR3 DNA reads TGTGCCAGCAGCCAACCGGGTCCGAGGAATGAGCAGTTCTTC. This encodes CASSQPGPRNEQFF.

The chain is built from TRBV19 and TRBJ2-1; possibly TRBD1 for D (5 bases). V was clipped by 3 bases and J by 4 bases, with 13 bases between them. The CDR3 sequence is 15 residues long. Germline V gives CDR1 LNHDA, CDR2 SQIVND (reference sequence). This chain's CDR3 is CASSISQGLYNEQFF. The CDR3 DNA reads as TGTGCCAGTAGTATTTCGCAGGGTTTGTACAATGAGCAGTTCTTC. The entire variable domain, with the rest obtained from reference TRBV19 and TRBJ2-1, is as follows: DGGITQSPKYLFRKEGQNVTLSCEQNLNHDAMYWYRQDPGQGLRLIYYSQIVNDFQKGDIAEGYSVSREKKESFPLTVTSAQKNPTAFYLCASSISQGLYNEQFFGPGTRLTVL.